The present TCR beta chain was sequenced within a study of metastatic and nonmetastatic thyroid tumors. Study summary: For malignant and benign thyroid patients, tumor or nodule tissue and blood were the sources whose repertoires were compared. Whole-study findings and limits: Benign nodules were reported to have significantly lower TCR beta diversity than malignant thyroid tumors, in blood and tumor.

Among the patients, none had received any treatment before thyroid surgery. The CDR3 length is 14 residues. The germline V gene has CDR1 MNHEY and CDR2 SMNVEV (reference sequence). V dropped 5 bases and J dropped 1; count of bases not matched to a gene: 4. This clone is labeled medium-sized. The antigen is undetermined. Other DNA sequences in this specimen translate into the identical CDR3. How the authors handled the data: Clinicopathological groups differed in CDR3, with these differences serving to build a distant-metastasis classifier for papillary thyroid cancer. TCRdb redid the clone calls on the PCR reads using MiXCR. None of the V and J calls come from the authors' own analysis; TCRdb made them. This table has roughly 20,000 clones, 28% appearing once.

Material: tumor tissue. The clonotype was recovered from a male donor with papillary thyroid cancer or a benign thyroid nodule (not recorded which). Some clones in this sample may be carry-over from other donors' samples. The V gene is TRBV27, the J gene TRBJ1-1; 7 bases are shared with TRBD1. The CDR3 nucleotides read TGTGCCAGCAGTCCCGGGACAGCGAACACTGAAGCTTTCTTT. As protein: CASSPGTANTEAFF.